The rows below give T cell receptor beta chains drawn from one sample of a study of shared clonotypes between healthy human individuals. The repertoire was sequenced with immunoSEQ multiplex PCR; TCRdb's copy has only in-frame clones and lacks some. The sample has 2 million to 2.5 million clones, approximately 96% seen once; the top ten hold 0.1% to 0.15%. Sequenced input: naive CD4+ T cells sorted from blood. The receptors were gathered from a man aged 18 to 29 in good health. Both conserved end residues are part of each CDR3. The D gene is left open where the match is weak. Only part of the rows carry a size: once, few, many, or a class if the clone is expanded.

clone_size d_call j_call v_call cdr3_nt cdr3_aa
NA TRBD1 TRBJ2-7 TRBV27 TGTGCCAGCAGTCGGAGGACAGGGAGCTCCTACGAGCAGTACTTC CASSRRTGSSYEQYF
NA TRBD1 TRBJ2-2 TRBV9 TGTGCCAGCAGCGTGCATCGGACAGGGGGCGCGAACGGGGAGCTGTTTTTT CASSVHRTGGANGELFF
NA TRBD1 TRBJ1-1 TRBV5-4 TGTGCCAGCAGTCTGACAGGGGGGTCCCCCACTGAAGCTTTCTTT CASSLTGGSPTEAFF
NA NA TRBJ1-2 TRBV30 TGTGCCTGGGCGAGGAGCGGTGGCTACACCTTC CAWARSGGYTF
NA NA TRBJ1-3 TRBV15 TGTGCCACCGGGACGGGCGGCTCTGGAAACACCATATATTTT CATGTGGSGNTIYF
NA NA TRBJ2-3 TRBV5-6 TGTGCCAGCAGCTATCCCGGGGGCACCACTCCCACAGATACGCAGTATTTT CASSYPGGTTPTDTQYF
NA TRBD1 TRBJ1-5 TRBV7-2 TGTGCCAGCGGTGACAGGGGTGGTCAGCCCCAGCATTTT CASGDRGGQPQHF
once TRBD2 TRBJ2-1 TRBV2 TGTGCCGGAAGATACGGGGGAGGGCCGGGAGAGCAGTTCTTC CAGRYGGGPGEQFF
NA TRBD1 TRBJ2-3 TRBV29-1 TGCAGCGTTGATGTGACAGGGGGCGCAGATACGCAGTATTTT CSVDVTGGADTQYF
NA NA TRBJ2-1 TRBV5-4 TGTGCCAGCAGCTTGGAGGTCGGGGGCGGTGAGCAGTTCTTC CASSLEVGGGEQFF
NA NA TRBJ1-1 TRBV28 TGTGCCAGCAGTTCGTATGGCCGGGTGAACACTGAAGCTTTCTTT CASSSYGRVNTEAFF
NA NA TRBJ1-2 TRBV28 TGTGCCAGCAGTTTAGAACAGGGAGCTCGTGGCTACACCTTC CASSLEQGARGYTF
NA NA TRBJ2-2 TRBV19 TGTGCCAGTAGTTCCAACAGGGTAAACACCGGGGAGCTGTTTTTT CASSSNRVNTGELFF
NA NA TRBJ2-1 TRBV27 TGTGCCAGCAGTGCTAGCAACGGGGAGCAGTTCTTC CASSASNGEQFF
NA TRBD1 TRBJ1-5 TRBV19 TGTGCCAGTAGTCGGACAGGGTTAGGCAATCAGCCCCAGCATTTT CASSRTGLGNQPQHF
NA TRBD1 TRBJ1-3 TRBV18 TGTGCCAGCTCACCCCTAGGACAGGCCCACTCTGGAAACACCATATATTTT CASSPLGQAHSGNTIYF
NA NA TRBJ2-1 TRBV6-1 TGTGCCAGCAGTGAACAGCGGAACTCCTACAATGAGCAGTTCTTC CASSEQRNSYNEQFF
NA NA TRBJ1-5 TRBV6-6 TGTGCCAGCAGTTCCCCTGGGGTCCCAAGCAATCAGCCCCAGCATTTT CASSSPGVPSNQPQHF
NA NA TRBJ1-2 TRBV19 TGTGCCAGTAGTATCGCCACAGGATTTAAGCGGCATGGCTACACCTTC CASSIATGFKRHGYTF
NA NA TRBJ1-5 TRBV19 TGTGCCAGTAGTATGGGGCAGGGTTTTCCTCAGCCCCAGCATTTT CASSMGQGFPQPQHF
NA TRBD1 TRBJ1-1 TRBV6-6 TGTGCCAGCAGTTACTGGGCGACAGGGCGGCCTGGTGAAGCTTTCTTT CASSYWATGRPGEAFF
NA TRBD2 TRBJ2-7 TRBV25-1 TGTGCCAGCGCGACTAGCGGGGGAACCGAGCAGTACTTC CASATSGGTEQYF
once TRBD1 TRBJ1-1 TRBV2 TGTGCCAGCAGTGTCGCCCAGGGGGACACTGAAGCTTTCTTT CASSVAQGDTEAFF
NA TRBD1 TRBJ1-4 TRBV5-4 TGTGCCAGCAGCTTAGACAGGGGTAATGAAAAACTGTTTTTT CASSLDRGNEKLFF
once NA TRBJ2-1 TRBV5-1 TGCGCCAGCAGCTTGGACCCCGGAACGCTGAACAATGAGCAGTTCTTC CASSLDPGTLNNEQFF
NA NA TRBJ1-1 TRBV18 TGTGCCAGCCGGCCGGGGCAGGAGAACACTGAAGCTTTCTTT CASRPGQENTEAFF
NA NA TRBJ1-2 TRBV27 TGTGCCAGCAGCCACCTTGGGGCGGGGAAAGGTGGCTACACCTTC CASSHLGAGKGGYTF
once TRBD1 TRBJ2-7 TRBV9 TGTGCCAGCAGCGGGTCAGGGGGCTACGAGCAGTACTTC CASSGSGGYEQYF
NA NA TRBJ2-6 TRBV2 TGTGCCAGCAGTGCGACAGTCTCTGGGGCCAACGTCCTGACTTTC CASSATVSGANVLTF
NA TRBD2 TRBJ2-7 TRBV5-1 TGCGCCAGCAGCCCCATCGAGGGACTAAACTACGAGCAGTACTTC CASSPIEGLNYEQYF
NA NA TRBJ2-1 TRBV7-9 TGTGCCAGCAGCTTAGGTAGCAATGAGCAGTTCTTC CASSLGSNEQFF
few TRBD1 TRBJ1-6 TRBV5-1 TGCGCCAGCAGCTTGGACGGGACAGGGTATTCACCCCTCCACTTT CASSLDGTGYSPLHF
NA TRBD2 TRBJ2-5 TRBV5-1 TGCGCCAGCAGCCGCCTCGGTGGAGGTGGTAAGCTAGCGGGGAAAGAGACCCAGTACTTC CASSRLGGGGKLAGKETQYF
NA NA TRBJ2-7 TRBV28 TGTGCCAGCAGTTTGGGCAGGTCATCATCAATGGGGGAGCAGTACTTC CASSLGRSSSMGEQYF
NA NA TRBJ2-7 TRBV4-1 TGCGCCAGCAGCCCCGTGGACCGCTCCTACGAGCAGTACTTC CASSPVDRSYEQYF